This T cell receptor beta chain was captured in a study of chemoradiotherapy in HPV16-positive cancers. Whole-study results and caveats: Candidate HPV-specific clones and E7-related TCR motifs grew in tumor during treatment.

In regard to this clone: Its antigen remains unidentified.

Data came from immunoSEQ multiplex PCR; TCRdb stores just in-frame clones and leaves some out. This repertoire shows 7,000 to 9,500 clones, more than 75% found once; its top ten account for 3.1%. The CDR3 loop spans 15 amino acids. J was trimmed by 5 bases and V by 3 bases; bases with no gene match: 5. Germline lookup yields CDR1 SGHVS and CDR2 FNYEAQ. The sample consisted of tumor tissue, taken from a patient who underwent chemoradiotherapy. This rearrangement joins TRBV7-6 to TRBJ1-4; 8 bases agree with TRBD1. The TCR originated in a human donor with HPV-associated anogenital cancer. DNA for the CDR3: TGTGCCAGCAGCTTCCCACAGGGGGGAAATGAAAAACTGTTTTTT. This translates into CASSFPQGGNEKLFF.